This TCR beta chain came from a study of T-cell reconstitution after alpha-beta-depleted transplantation in children. This clonotype was seen ten or more times. Its target is unknown. General observations from the study: Recipient T cells and thymic progenitors that survived gave rise to the high TCRbeta diversity observed at day 60 in some patients.

The V gene lost 0 bases and the J gene lost 6 bases, with 8 bases spanning the gap. Germline lookup yields CDR1 SGHVS and CDR2 FNYEAQ. CDR3 length: 14 residues. Unique molecular identifiers tagged the TCRbeta library. TCRdb processed the PCR reads anew with MiXCR; each CDR3 protein has one entry. This table has hundreds of thousands of distinct CDR3 sequences, roughly 8.2% appearing once. The specimen was PBMCs, mostly from graft donor cells, collected 180 days after TCRalphabeta/CD19-depleted stem cell transplant. The gene calls are TRBV7-6 and TRBJ2-2; D possibly corresponds to TRBD1 (6 bases). The receptor was derived from a male patient between 5 and 17 years old who had a stem cell transplant for acute lymphoblastic leukemia, so the T cells may come from the graft donor. The DNA for the CDR3 is TGTGCCAGCAGCTTAGCAGGGGGAGCCGGGGAGCTGTTTTTT. This gives the protein CASSLAGGAGELFF.